Listed below are T cell receptor beta chains from one sample, sequenced in a study of blood T cell repertoires in COVID-19. The protocol was immunoSEQ multiplex PCR, while the TCRdb copy is restricted to in-frame clones and leaves out a portion. This sample has 35,000 to 40,000 clones, with under 90% found just once. Sequencing was carried out using peripheral blood. The receptors derive from an older man with acute or convalescent COVID-19. Both conserved end residues are part of each CDR3. Fields, in order: V gene, clone size, D gene, J gene, CDR3 DNA, CDR3 protein. A D gene is named only where the DNA matches it firmly. The size field is filled for only some rows; it gives once, few, many or a size class.

TRBV28	.	.	TRBJ1-5	TGTGCCACACTACGATTAGGACAAAATCAGCCCCAGCATTTT	CATLRLGQNQPQHF
TRBV6-2/TRBV6-3	.	TRBD2	TRBJ2-3	TGTGCCAGCAGTTACTGGAGAAGCGGGGACACAGATACGCAGTATTTT	CASSYWRSGDTDTQYF
TRBV5-1	.	TRBD2	TRBJ2-5	TGCGCCAGCAGCCCCGCGGGGGACCAAGAGACCCAGTACTTC	CASSPAGDQETQYF
TRBV4-2	.	TRBD2	TRBJ2-2	TGTGCCAGCAGCCAAGATGGGCCGCTAGCGGGTAACACCGGGGAGCTGTTTTTT	CASSQDGPLAGNTGELFF
TRBV29-1	.	TRBD1	TRBJ1-3	TGCAGCGTTGAGGAGGGGGCCTCTGGAAACACCATATATTTT	CSVEEGASGNTIYF
TRBV28	large	TRBD1	TRBJ2-7	TGTGCCAGCAGTTCCTACATTACAGGGGGCTTCAACTACGAGCAGTACTTC	CASSSYITGGFNYEQYF
TRBV3-1/TRBV3-2	.	.	TRBJ2-7	TGTGCCAGCAGCCAAGGGGGGCATGGCTCCTACGAGCAGTACTTC	CASSQGGHGSYEQYF
TRBV27	.	TRBD1	TRBJ2-7	TGTGCCAGCAGTCCTTCGACAGGGCCGGGCGAGCAGTACTTC	CASSPSTGPGEQYF
TRBV6-5	.	TRBD2	TRBJ2-1	TGTGCCAGCAGTTACAGTGGAGCGGGAGAGCATGAGCAGTTCTTC	CASSYSGAGEHEQFF
TRBV5-1	.	TRBD1	TRBJ1-2	TGCGCCAGCAGCTTGGATCCCCCGCCAGGGGGCTATGGCTACACCTTC	CASSLDPPPGGYGYTF
TRBV5-1	.	TRBD1	TRBJ2-3	TGCGCCAGCAGCTGGAGAACAGGGGGCCCTAGCACAGATACGCAGTATTTT	CASSWRTGGPSTDTQYF
TRBV18	.	TRBD1	TRBJ2-7	TGTGCCAGCTCACCAATTCGGGACAGGGGACACGAGCAGTACTTC	CASSPIRDRGHEQYF
TRBV7-2	.	TRBD2	TRBJ2-5	TGTGCCAGCAGCTTTTCAGCGGGAGAGGGGGAGACCCAGTACTTC	CASSFSAGEGETQYF
TRBV14	.	TRBD1	TRBJ1-1	TGTGCCAGCAGCGCGGACAGGGTAACTGAAGCTTTCTTT	CASSADRVTEAFF
TRBV6-5	few	.	TRBJ1-4	TGTGCCAGCAGCGTAGACAGCAATGAAAAACTGTTTTTT	CASSVDSNEKLFF
TRBV12-3/TRBV12-4	once	.	TRBJ1-2	TGTGCCAGCACCCTGAGAAATGGCTACACCTTC	CASTLRNGYTF
TRBV4-3	.	TRBD2	TRBJ2-1	TGCGCCAGCAGCCAGCGACTAGCAGAACCCCCCTACAATGAGCAGTTCTTC	CASSQRLAEPPYNEQFF
TRBV4-1	.	TRBD2	TRBJ2-5	TGCGCCAGCAGCCAAGATAGGACCTTAGGGCCTAGCGGGAGGCGAGAGACCCAGTACTTC	CASSQDRTLGPSGRRETQYF
TRBV5-4	.	.	TRBJ2-7	TGTGCCAGCAGCTTCGGGTCCTACGAGCAGTACTTC	CASSFGSYEQYF
TRBV29-1	.	.	TRBJ1-1	TGCAGCGGGGAACTAGGGAAAGCTTTCTTT	CSGELGKAFF
TRBV5-1	.	.	TRBJ2-7	TGCGCCAGCAGCTTGGTTGCGGGTGCCTACGAGCAGTACTTC	CASSLVAGAYEQYF
TRBV5-4	.	TRBD2	TRBJ2-7	TGTGCCAGCAGCTTGGGACTAGCGGATGACGAGCAGTACTTC	CASSLGLADDEQYF
TRBV15	few	TRBD1	TRBJ2-5	TGTGCCACCAGCAGAGGTCTACAGGGGGTTGAAAAGACCCAGTACTTC	CATSRGLQGVEKTQYF
TRBV18	.	.	TRBJ1-2	TGTGCCAGCTCACCCCTCGCAGCTAACTATGGCTACACCTTC	CASSPLAANYGYTF
TRBV5-5	.	.	TRBJ1-3	TGTGCCAGCAGCCTTTCGGCGGACACCATATATTTT	CASSLSADTIYF
TRBV7-2	.	TRBD1	TRBJ2-2	TGTGCCAGCAGCCGGGACAGAAGCACCGGGGAGCTGTTTTTT	CASSRDRSTGELFF
TRBV6-5	.	.	TRBJ2-7	TGTGCCAGCAGTAAAACTAGTCCAAACGAGCAGTACTTC	CASSKTSPNEQYF
TRBV10-3	.	TRBD1	TRBJ1-6	TGTGCCATCAGCTCTAATCTTCCGGGACAGCATCATTCACCCCTCCACTTT	CAISSNLPGQHHSPLHF
TRBV11-2	.	TRBD2	TRBJ2-1	TGTTCGTCCGGGACTAGCGGGAGCAGTAGTGAGCAGTTCTTC	CSSGTSGSSSEQFF
TRBV5-4	.	.	TRBJ1-1	TGTGCCAGCACCTCGACAAGGGAGATGAACACTGAAGCTTTCTTT	CASTSTREMNTEAFF
TRBV6-1	.	.	TRBJ2-7	TGTGCCAGCAGTGAAAGACATGCCGCCTACGAGCAGTACTTC	CASSERHAAYEQYF
TRBV15	.	TRBD1	TRBJ1-5	TGTGCCACCAGCAGAGAGGGCAGGGGGTTCCGTCAGCCCCAGCATTTT	CATSREGRGFRQPQHF
TRBV29-1	.	TRBD1	TRBJ1-1	TGCAGCGTTGGGGACAGCGAAGCTTTCTTT	CSVGDSEAFF
TRBV25-1	.	.	TRBJ1-6	TGTGCCAGCAGTAACAGGCTTAACGGCGGAAATTCACCCCTCCACTTT	CASSNRLNGGNSPLHF
TRBV6-5	.	TRBD1	TRBJ2-7	TGTGCCAGCAGACCGGGACAGGGAATCTCCGAGCAGTACTTC	CASRPGQGISEQYF
TRBV7-2	.	.	TRBJ2-1	TGTGCCAGCAGCCTCCTGGGAGGTGAGCAGTTCTTC	CASSLLGGEQFF
TRBV7-2	.	.	TRBJ1-6	TGTGCCAGCAGCTCCCAGACAGCCTATAATTCACCCCTCCACTTT	CASSSQTAYNSPLHF
TRBV4-3	.	.	TRBJ2-5	TGCGCCAGCAGCCAAGATCCGAGTCCGGGGGAGACCCAGTACTTC	CASSQDPSPGETQYF
TRBV27	.	TRBD2	TRBJ2-7	TGTGCCAGCAGCCGGACGGGGGGGACCTACGAGCAGTACTTC	CASSRTGGTYEQYF
TRBV15	.	.	TRBJ1-1	TGTGCCACCAGCAGAGCCGTCAGCGTGGGGAACACTGAAGCTTTCTTT	CATSRAVSVGNTEAFF